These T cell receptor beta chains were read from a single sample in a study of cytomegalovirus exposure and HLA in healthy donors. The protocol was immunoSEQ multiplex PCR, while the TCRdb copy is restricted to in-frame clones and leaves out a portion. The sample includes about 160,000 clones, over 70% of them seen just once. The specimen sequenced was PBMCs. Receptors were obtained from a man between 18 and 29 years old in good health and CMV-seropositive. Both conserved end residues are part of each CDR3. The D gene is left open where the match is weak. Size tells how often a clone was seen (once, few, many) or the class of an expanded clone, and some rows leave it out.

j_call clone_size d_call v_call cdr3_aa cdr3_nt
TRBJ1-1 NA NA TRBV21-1 CASSDLTGGNTEAFF TGTGCCAGCAGCGACCTGACAGGGGGGAACACTGAAGCTTTCTTT
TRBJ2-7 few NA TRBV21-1 CASSKGTSGSYEQYF TGTGCCAGCAGCAAAGGAACTAGCGGGAGTTACGAGCAGTACTTC
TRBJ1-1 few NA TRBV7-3 CASSSSGALGAFF TGTGCCAGCAGCTCCTCAGGGGCCCTCGGAGCTTTCTTT
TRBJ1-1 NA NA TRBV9 CASSVDVLSGRAEAFF TGTGCCAGCAGCGTAGATGTTTTATCAGGGAGGGCTGAAGCTTTCTTT
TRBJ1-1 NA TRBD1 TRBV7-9 CASSLGTAENTEAFF TGTGCCAGCAGCTTGGGGACAGCGGAGAACACTGAAGCTTTCTTT
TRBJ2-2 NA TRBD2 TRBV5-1 CASSLLARGGAGELFF TGCGCCAGCAGCTTGCTAGCGCGGGGGGGCGCCGGGGAGCTGTTTTTT
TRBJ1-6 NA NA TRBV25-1 CASSSPGFYNSPLHF TGTGCCAGCAGTTCCCCGGGGTTCTATAATTCACCCCTCCACTTT
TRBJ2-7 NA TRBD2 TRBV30 CAWSEGLAADEQYF TGTGCCTGGAGCGAGGGACTAGCGGCCGATGAGCAGTACTTC
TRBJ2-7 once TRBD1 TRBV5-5 CASSLGDRITYEQYF TGTGCCAGCAGCTTGGGGGACAGGATTACCTACGAGCAGTACTTC
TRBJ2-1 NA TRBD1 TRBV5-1 CASSWGDRGNEQFF TGCGCCAGCAGCTGGGGGGACAGGGGCAATGAGCAGTTCTTC
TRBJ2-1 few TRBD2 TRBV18 CASSPSGSGSNEQFF TGTGCCAGCTCACCATCCGGGAGCGGGAGTAATGAGCAGTTCTTC
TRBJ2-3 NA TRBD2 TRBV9 CASSVDRGGSTDTQYF TGTGCCAGCAGCGTAGATCGGGGGGGGAGCACAGATACGCAGTATTTT
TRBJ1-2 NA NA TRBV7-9 CASSYVGGEDGYTF TGTGCCAGCAGCTACGTCGGGGGTGAGGATGGCTACACCTTC
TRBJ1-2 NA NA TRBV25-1 CASSEYSDSPLYGYTF TGTGCCAGCAGTGAATATTCGGACAGCCCTTTATATGGCTACACCTTC
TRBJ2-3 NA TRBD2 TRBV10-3 CAIRGTSGRSDTQYF TGTGCCATCAGAGGGACTAGCGGGAGGTCAGATACGCAGTATTTT
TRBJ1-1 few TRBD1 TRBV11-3 CASSPQGDTEAFF TGTGCCAGCAGCCCACAGGGGGACACTGAAGCTTTCTTT
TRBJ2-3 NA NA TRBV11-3 CASSLDYGDTQYF TGTGCCAGCAGCTTAGATTACGGGGATACGCAGTATTTT
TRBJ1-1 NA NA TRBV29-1 CSVTETEAFF TGCAGCGTGACAGAGACTGAAGCTTTCTTT
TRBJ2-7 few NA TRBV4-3 CASSQEPGTVYEQYF TGCGCCAGCAGCCAAGAACCAGGGACTGTATACGAGCAGTACTTC
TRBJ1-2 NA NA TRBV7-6 CASSLTGDYGYTF TGTGCCAGCAGCTTAACGGGGGACTATGGCTACACCTTC
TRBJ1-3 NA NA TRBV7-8 CASSLVHRGATGNTIYF TGTGCCAGCAGCTTAGTACATCGCGGAGCGACTGGAAACACCATATATTTT
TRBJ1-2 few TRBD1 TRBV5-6 CASSLGTGINYGYTF TGTGCCAGCAGCTTAGGGACAGGTATTAACTATGGCTACACCTTC
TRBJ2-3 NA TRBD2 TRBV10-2 CASSDGLAADTQYF TGCGCCAGCAGTGATGGACTAGCGGCGGATACGCAGTATTTT
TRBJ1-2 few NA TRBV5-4 CASSLGFGSGYGYTF TGTGCCAGCAGCTTGGGGTTCGGGAGCGGCTATGGCTACACCTTC
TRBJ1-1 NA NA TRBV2 CASSPTPNTEAFF TGTGCCAGCAGCCCTACGCCGAACACTGAAGCTTTCTTT
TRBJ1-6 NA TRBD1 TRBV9 CASSRRTGENSPLHF TGTGCCAGCAGCAGACGGACAGGGGAAAATTCACCCCTCCACTTT
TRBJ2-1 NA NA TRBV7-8 CASSLTSAHNEQFF TGTGCCAGCAGCTTAACCAGCGCCCACAATGAGCAGTTCTTC
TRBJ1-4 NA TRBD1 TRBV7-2 CASSQGSGGEKLFF TGTGCCAGCAGCCAGGGTTCAGGGGGTGAAAAACTGTTTTTT